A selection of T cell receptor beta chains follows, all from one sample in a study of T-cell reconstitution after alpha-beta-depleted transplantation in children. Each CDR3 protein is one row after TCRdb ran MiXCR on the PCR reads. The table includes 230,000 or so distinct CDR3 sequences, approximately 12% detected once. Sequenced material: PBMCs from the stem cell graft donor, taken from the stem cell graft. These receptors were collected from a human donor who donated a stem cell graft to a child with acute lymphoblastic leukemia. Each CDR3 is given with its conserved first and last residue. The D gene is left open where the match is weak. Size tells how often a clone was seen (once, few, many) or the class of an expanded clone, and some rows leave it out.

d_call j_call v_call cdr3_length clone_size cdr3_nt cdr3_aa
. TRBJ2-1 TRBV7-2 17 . TGTGCCAGCAGTAGATACCGCAGGGGGGCGGGTTCCAATGAGCAGTTCTTC CASSRYRRGAGSNEQFF
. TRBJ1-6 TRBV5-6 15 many TGTGCCAGCAGCCAGGACCCGAGCTATAATTCACCCCTCCACTTT CASSQDPSYNSPLHF
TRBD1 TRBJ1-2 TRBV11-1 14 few TGTGCCAGCAGCGTCACACCGACAGGGGTCGGCTACACCTTC CASSVTPTGVGYTF
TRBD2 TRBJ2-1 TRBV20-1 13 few TGCAGTCCCACCGGGACTAGCCTCGATGAGCAGTTCTTC CSPTGTSLDEQFF
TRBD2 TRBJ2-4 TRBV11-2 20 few TGTGCCAGCAGCTTACCTTCGACTGGACTAGCGGGAGGACCCAGGAGGGTTCAGTACTTC CASSLPSTGLAGGPRRVQYF
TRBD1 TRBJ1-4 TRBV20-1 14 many TGCAGTGCCACGGACAGGGGACCTAATGAAAAACTGTTTTTT CSATDRGPNEKLFF
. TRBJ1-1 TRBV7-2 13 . TGTGCCAGCAGCTCCCGCATGAACACTGAAGCTTTCTTT CASSSRMNTEAFF
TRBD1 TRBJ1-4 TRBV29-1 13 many TGCAGCGTCGGACAGGAGGGGAGTGAAAAACTGTTTTTT CSVGQEGSEKLFF
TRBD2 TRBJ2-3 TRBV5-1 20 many TGCGCCAGCAGCCCGGCCGGCTCAGTTCTAGCGGGGGGGAACACAGATACGCAGTATTTT CASSPAGSVLAGGNTDTQYF
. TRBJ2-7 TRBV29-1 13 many TGCAGCGTTGATGGAGACAATGACTACGAGCAGTACTTC CSVDGDNDYEQYF
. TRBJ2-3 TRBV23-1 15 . TGCGCCAGCTTGAATAAAGAAAACCGCACAGATACGCAGTATTTT CASLNKENRTDTQYF
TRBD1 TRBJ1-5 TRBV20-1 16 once TGCTGTGCCCCTAGCGGGGACAGGGGGCTCACTAAGGCCCAGCATTTT CCAPSGDRGLTKAQHF
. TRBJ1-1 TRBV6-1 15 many TGTGCCAGCAGTGAAGATGCAGGGTTAAACACTGAAGCTTTCTTT CASSEDAGLNTEAFF
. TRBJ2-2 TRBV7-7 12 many TGTGCCAGCAGCGAGGGTACCGGGGAGCTGTTTTTT CASSEGTGELFF
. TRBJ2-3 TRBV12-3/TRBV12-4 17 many TGTGCCAGCAGTTCACAAGGGACTCACATTTTGGGAGATACGCAGTATTTT CASSSQGTHILGDTQYF
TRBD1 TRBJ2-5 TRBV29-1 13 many TGCAGCGCAGGACAGGGTTCGGTGGAGACCCAGTACTTC CSAGQGSVETQYF
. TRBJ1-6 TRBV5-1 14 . TGCGCCAGCTCCCCCGGTCCTTCTGATTCACCCCTCCACTTT CASSPGPSDSPLHF
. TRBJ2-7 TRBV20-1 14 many TGCAGTGCCGCGGGGGCGGGAGTTTTTGACGAGCAGTACTTC CSAAGAGVFDEQYF
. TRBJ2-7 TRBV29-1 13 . TGCAGCGTCGTGGGTCGCAGCTCCTACGAGCAGTACTTC CSVVGRSSYEQYF
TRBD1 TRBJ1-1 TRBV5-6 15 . TGTGCCAGCAAGCAAGGACAGGGAGTGAACACTGAAGCTTTCTTT CASKQGQGVNTEAFF
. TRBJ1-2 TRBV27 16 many TGTGCCAGCAGTTTATTGTCGCGGGGGATTAACTATGGCTACACCTTC CASSLLSRGINYGYTF
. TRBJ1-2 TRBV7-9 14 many TGTGCCAGCAGCCCCATACACCCTAACTATGGCTACACCTTC CASSPIHPNYGYTF
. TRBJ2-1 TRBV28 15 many TGTGCCAGCAGTTTCGTGGGGGTAAATTACAATGAGCAGTTCTTC CASSFVGVNYNEQFF
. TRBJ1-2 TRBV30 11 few TGTGCCCAGCGAGGGACCTATGGCTACACCTTC CAQRGTYGYTF
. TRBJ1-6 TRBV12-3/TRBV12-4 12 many TGTGCCAGCAGAGTGCTGGATTCACCCCTCCACTTT CASRVLDSPLHF
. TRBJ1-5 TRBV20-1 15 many TGCAGTGCTGGGGCTCGGGGGAGTAGCAATCAGCCCCAGCATTTT CSAGARGSSNQPQHF
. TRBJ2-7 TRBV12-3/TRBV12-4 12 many TGTGCCAGCAGTTTAGGAGAGGGCGAGCAGTACTTC CASSLGEGEQYF
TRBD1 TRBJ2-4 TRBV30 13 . TGTGCCCAAGGGACAGGTGGATCGGACATTCAGTACTTC CAQGTGGSDIQYF
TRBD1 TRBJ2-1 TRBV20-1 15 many TGCAGTGCTAGCGGGGACAGTGCCTTTTACAATGAGCAGTTCTTC CSASGDSAFYNEQFF
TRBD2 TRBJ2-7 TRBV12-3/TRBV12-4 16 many TGTGCCAGCAGTTTCTCCGCGACTAGCGGGACGTACGAGCAGTACTTC CASSFSATSGTYEQYF
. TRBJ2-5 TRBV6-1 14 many TGTGCCAGCAGTGAAATCCCAGGCAAAGGGACCCAGTACTTC CASSEIPGKGTQYF
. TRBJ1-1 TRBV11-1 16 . TGTGCCAGCAGCTTGGGGCCATACCCCCAGGGCACTGAAGCTTTCTTT CASSLGPYPQGTEAFF
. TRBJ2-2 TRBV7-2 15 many TGTGCCAGCATCACCGGGGCGGAGAACACCGGGGAGCTGTTTTTT CASITGAENTGELFF
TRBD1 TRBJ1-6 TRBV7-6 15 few TGTGCCAGCAGCTCGCAACAGGGGTATAATTCACCCCTCCACTTT CASSSQQGYNSPLHF
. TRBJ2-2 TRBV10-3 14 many TGTGCCATCAGTGGGCGAGAAGGCACCGGGGAGCTGTTTTTT CAISGREGTGELFF
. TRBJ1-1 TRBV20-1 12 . TGCAGTGCTAGGCGGGGAAACACTGAAGCTTTCTTT CSARRGNTEAFF
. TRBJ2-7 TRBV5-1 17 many TGCGCCAGCAGCTTGGAGATCTCTCGGGGGCTCTCCTACGAGCAGTACTTC CASSLEISRGLSYEQYF
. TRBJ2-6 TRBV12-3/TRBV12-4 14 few TGTGCCAGCAGATGGACTGGTGGGGCCAACGTCCTGACTTTC CASRWTGGANVLTF
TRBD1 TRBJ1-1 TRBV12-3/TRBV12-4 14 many TGTGCCAGCAGTCCCCGGGACAGGGCCCCTGAAGCTTTCTTT CASSPRDRAPEAFF
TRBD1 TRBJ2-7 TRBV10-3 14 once TGTGCCATCAGTGTCGTGACAGGGTCCTACGAGCAGTACTTC CAISVVTGSYEQYF
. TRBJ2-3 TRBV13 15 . TGTGCCAGCAGCGCGGTGACCCGCTGGGGAGATACGCAGTATTTT CASSAVTRWGDTQYF
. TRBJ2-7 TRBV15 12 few TGTGCCACCAGCCTACTAGATTCAGAGCAGTACTTC CATSLLDSEQYF
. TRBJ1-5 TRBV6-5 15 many TGTGCCAGCAGTTACTCGTGGAGACAAAATCAGCCCCAGCATTTT CASSYSWRQNQPQHF
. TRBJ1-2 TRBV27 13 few TGTGCCAGCAGTCCGGGACCTACCTATGGCTACACCTTC CASSPGPTYGYTF
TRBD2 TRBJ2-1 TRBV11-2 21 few TGTGCCAGCAGCTTTCCAACCGGGACTAGCGGGGGAAACCTACCATTGGATGAGCAGTTCTTC CASSFPTGTSGGNLPLDEQFF
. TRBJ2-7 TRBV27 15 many TGTGCCAGCAGTTCCGACACCCTAGTCCCCTACGAGCAGTACTTC CASSSDTLVPYEQYF